The 17 T cell receptor beta chains below come from one sample, sequenced in a study of cytomegalovirus exposure and HLA in healthy donors (dated by TCRdb to 2016 to 2017). The library was prepared using the immunoSEQ multiplex PCR assay. The multiplex PCR relied on a mix of 60 forward primers for TCR Vbeta segments and 13 reverse primers for TCR Jbeta segments. TCRdb stores this immuneACCESS table with in-frame sequences only. Part of the clones is absent; in the studies checked, under half of the shortfall reflects unresolved V genes, and no reason is known for the rest. The sample table includes 60,000 to 75,000 clones. 3.5% to 4% of the sample is held by the ten biggest clonotypes. Sequencing was done on a sample of PBMCs. Receptors were obtained from a female donor in good health and CMV-seropositive.

The chain combines TRBV18 with TRBJ2-7, with a weak D call TRBD2 (5 bases). CDR3 length: 11 residues. Per the germline V gene, CDR1 is KGHSH and CDR2 is LQKENI. V was clipped by 8 bases and J by 2 bases, with 7 bases between them. CDR3 bases: TGTGCCAGCCGGGGTGCCTACGAGCAGTACTTC. It encodes CASRGAYEQYF. Variable domain in full (rest from reference TRBV18 and TRBJ2-7): NAGVMQNPRHLVRRRGQEARLRCSPMKGHSHVYWYRQLPEEGLKFMVYLQKENIIDESGMPKERFSAEFPKEGPSILRIQQVVRGDSAAYFCASRGAYEQYFGPGTRLTVT.

The gene calls are TRBV29-1 and TRBJ1-1; no firm D call. This CDR3 region has 13 residues. The germline CDR1 and CDR2 sequences are SQVTM and ANQGSEA. V lost 2 bases and J 1 base, leaving 8 bases between the germline ends. DNA for the CDR3: TGCAGCGTTGAACGAACACAGAACACTGAAGCTTTCTTT. This gives the protein CSVERTQNTEAFF.

As to this clone: One junction end disagrees with the germline gene, perhaps due to a read error. The chain couples TRBV7-9 to TRBJ2-1; D perhaps matches TRBD2 (6 bases). There are 13 residues in the CDR3. Germline V lookup: CDR1 SEHNR, CDR2 FQNEAQ (reference sequence). The CDR3 bases are TGTGCCAGCGGCTTATTGGGGGGCAATGAGCAGTTCTTC. Protein: CASGLLGGNEQFF.

J is TRBJ2-7 and V is TRBV18, with D perhaps matching TRBD2 (6 bases). The CDR3 totals 14 residues. Trimming removed 6 bases at V and 3 bases at J, with 15 bases between. Germline V lookup: CDR1 KGHSH, CDR2 LQKENI. CDR3 amino acids: CASSPVGGGYEQYF. The CDR3 region has the DNA TGTGCCAGCTCCCCCGTCGGGGGTGGCTACGAGCAGTACTTC.

The rearrangement uses TRBV6-1 and TRBJ2-3; 8 bases match TRBD2. Germline V lookup: CDR1 MNHNS, CDR2 SASEGT. V shed 4 bases and J 3 bases; nucleotides not matched to a gene: 3. The CDR3 length is 14 residues. CDR3 protein: CASSGGLATDTQYF. The CDR3 DNA is TGTGCCAGCAGTGGAGGACTAGCAACAGATACGCAGTATTTT.

This CDR3 reads CASSGRAGISYEQYF. DNA for the CDR3: TGTGCCAGCAGCGGACGGGCCGGGATTTCCTACGAGCAGTACTTC. The chain links TRBV9 to TRBJ2-7; maybe TRBD2 (5 bases). Germline CDR1 is SGDLS and CDR2 is YYNGEE. V lost 3 bases, J lost 1 base, and 14 bases lay in between. The CDR3 spans 15 residues.

The chain is built from TRBV2 and TRBJ1-4; 7 nucleotides match TRBD1. The CDR3 runs 15 residues. CDR1 SNHLY and CDR2 FYNNEI come from the germline V gene. The J segment lost 4 bases and the V segment lost 6 bases, leaving 8 bases of the junction unmatched. The CDR3 here is CASRNRGGFNEKLFF. The CDR3 DNA reads TGTGCCAGCAGGAACAGGGGTGGGTTTAATGAAAAACTGTTTTTT.

The J gene is TRBJ2-5, the V gene TRBV18; D is perhaps TRBD1 (5 bases). V was clipped by 3 bases and J by 7 bases, with 18 bases between them. CDR1 is KGHSH and CDR2 is LQKENI in the germline V gene. There are 15 residues in the CDR3. The CDR3: CASSPGQGGMVTQYF. The CDR3 DNA reads TGTGCCAGCTCACCTGGGCAGGGTGGTATGGTGACCCAGTACTTC.

The chain carries TRBV13 and TRBJ2-7; 14 bases match TRBD2. Trimming removed 4 bases from V and 9 bases from J; junction bases left unmatched: 11. The germline gives CDR1 PRHDT, CDR2 FYEKMQ (reference sequence). This CDR3 spans 16 amino acids. The CDR3 is CASSSRGLAGGIGQYF. The CDR3 bases are TGTGCCAGCAGCTCCCGAGGACTAGCGGGGGGTATAGGGCAGTACTTC.

V usage is TRBV15 and J usage is TRBJ2-3; 9 bases line up with TRBD1. The CDR3 is 16 residues long. The trim removed 2 bases at V and 8 bases at J, leaving 11 bases unmatched. Germline loops: CDR1 LNHNV, CDR2 YYDKDF (reference sequence). The CDR3 protein is CATSRLTGGFSGTQYF. CDR3 DNA sequence: TGTGCCACCAGCAGACTGACAGGGGGTTTCAGTGGTACGCAGTATTTT.

The chain has TRBV28 and TRBJ1-1; D gene uncertain. Germline V gives CDR1 MDHEN, CDR2 SYDVKM. The CDR3 sequence is 15 residues long. V lost 2 bases and J lost 0, with 10 bases in between. The CDR3 is CASSLPILMNTEAFF. The CDR3 DNA reads as TGTGCCAGCAGTTTACCCATACTCATGAACACTGAAGCTTTCTTT.

The J gene is TRBJ2-1, the V gene TRBV4-2; D unresolved. CDR1 is LGHNA, CDR2 YNFKEQ, per germline. The CDR3 contains 15 residues. V was trimmed by 1 base and J by 4 bases, leaving 11 bases between them. The CDR3 here is CASSQVSGAYNEQFF. The DNA of the CDR3 is TGTGCCAGCAGCCAAGTGTCTGGAGCTTACAATGAGCAGTTCTTC.

V gene TRBV4-3 combines with J gene TRBJ1-5, with 7 bases aligning to TRBD1. There are 16 residues in the CDR3. J lost 5 bases, V lost 0 bases, and 7 bases had no gene match. Germline V CDR1 and CDR2: LGHNA, YSLEER. CDR3 DNA sequence: TGCGCCAGCAGCCAAGAGCGGGACAGTAGTTATCAGCCCCAGCATTTT. Protein product: CASSQERDSSYQPQHF.

The rearrangement joins TRBV7-8 to TRBJ2-5; no clear D. Matching the DNA end better, TRBJ2-7 makes the J call doubtful. Germline CDR1 SGHVS, CDR2 FQNEAQ. The CDR3 consists of 14 residues. The CDR3 reads CASAQTDASYEQYF. CDR3 bases: TGTGCCAGCGCCCAGACTGACGCCTCCTACGAGCAGTACTTC.

The chain combines TRBV28 with TRBJ2-5, with no clear D. From germline, CDR1 is MDHEN and CDR2 SYDVKM. The CDR3 sequence is 11 residues long. Trimming cost V 3 bases and J 4 bases, with 3 bases left between them. CDR3 in amino acids: CASSLRETQYF. The CDR3 DNA is TGTGCCAGCAGTTTGAGAGAGACCCAGTACTTC.

The chain has TRBV28 and TRBJ2-7; tentative D call: TRBD2 (5 bases). This CDR3 has 12 amino acids. Germline CDR1 MDHEN, CDR2 SYDVKM. Trimming shortened V by 10 bases and J by 7 bases, and 17 bases separated the two germline ends. CDR3 protein: CATRGPGWEQYF. In DNA, the CDR3 is TGTGCCACCCGCGGGCCCGGGTGGGAGCAGTACTTC.

The chain recombines TRBV6-1 with TRBJ1-1, with D unresolved. The CDR3 extends over 14 amino acids. V was clipped by 8 bases and J by 5 bases, with 18 bases between them. Germline V lookup: CDR1 MNHNS, CDR2 SASEGT. CDR3 nucleotides: TGTGCCAGCGGGATGGACTGGCGAGGGACTGAAGCTTTCTTT. It translates to CASGMDWRGTEAFF.